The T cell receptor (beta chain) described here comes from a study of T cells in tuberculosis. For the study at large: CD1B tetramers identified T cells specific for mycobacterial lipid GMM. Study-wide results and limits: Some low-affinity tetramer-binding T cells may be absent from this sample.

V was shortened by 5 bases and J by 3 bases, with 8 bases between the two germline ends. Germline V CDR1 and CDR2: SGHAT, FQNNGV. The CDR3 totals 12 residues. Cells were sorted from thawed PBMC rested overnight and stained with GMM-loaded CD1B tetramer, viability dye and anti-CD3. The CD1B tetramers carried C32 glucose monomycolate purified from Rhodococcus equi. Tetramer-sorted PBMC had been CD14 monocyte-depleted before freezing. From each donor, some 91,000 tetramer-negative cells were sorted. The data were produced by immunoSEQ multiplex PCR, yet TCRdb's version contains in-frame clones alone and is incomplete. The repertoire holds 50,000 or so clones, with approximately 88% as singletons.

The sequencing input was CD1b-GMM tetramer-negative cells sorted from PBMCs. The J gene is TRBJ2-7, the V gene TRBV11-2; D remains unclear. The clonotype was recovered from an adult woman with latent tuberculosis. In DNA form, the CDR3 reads TGTGCCAGCAGCCGTCGTCTCTACGAGCAGTACTTC. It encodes CASSRRLYEQYF. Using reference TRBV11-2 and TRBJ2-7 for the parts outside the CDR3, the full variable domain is EAGVAQSPRYKIIEKRQSVAFWCNPISGHATLYWYQQILGQGPKLLIQFQNNGVVDDSQLPKDRFSAERLKGVDSTLKIQPAKLEDSAVYLCASSRRLYEQYFGPGTRLTVT.